A selection of T cell receptor beta chains follows, all from one sample in a study of PD-1 blockade in classical Hodgkin lymphoma. Assay: immunoSEQ multiplex PCR; the TCRdb copy retains only in-frame clones and omits some. Among around 50,000 clones listed, about 91% were seen once. The input for sequencing was peripheral blood mononuclear cells (PBMCs), taken before the second cycle of nivolumab. These receptors came from a human donor with classical Hodgkin lymphoma. The conserved cysteine and the conserved F or W are not part of the CDR3 here. Clone size is shown for a subset of rows, as once, few, many or a class of expanded clone.

size	V	CDR3
.	TRBV10-3	AISETSDHEQF
.	TRBV7-9	AAAGDQGSNNSPLH
once	TRBV15	ATSRVAGTDTQY
.	TRBV7-2	ASSASYEQY
.	TRBV4-1	ASSYGGDSNQPQH
few	TRBV6-1	ASRYTVGDYEQY
.	TRBV7-9	ASSPIAGVYEQY
.	TRBV7-6	ASSLSIANYGYT
.	TRBV25-1	ASSESKGAAEAF
.	TRBV5-1	ASSSGLAGVYEQY
.	TRBV6-1	ASSVYRIPYEQY
.	TRBV6-1	ASSWATQGTYEQY
.	TRBV28	ASSTLGQGQETQY
.	TRBV28	ASSLGVLVDEQF
.	TRBV27	ASSYRGARKETQY
.	TRBV7-8	ASSLLTGVPEQY
.	TRBV28	ASSLRVGGYT
once	TRBV6-5	AATEGIEETQY
.	TRBV2	ASSQQGNEKLF
.	TRBV7-8	ASSLGASGTYEQY
.	TRBV7-9	ASSLADGGQGAFSYT
.	TRBV7-9	ASSTAGELF
.	TRBV6-5	ASSWTRDRHGYT
.	TRBV4-2	ATTENGRDTQY
.	TRBV19	ASNSRGAEDNEQF
.	TRBV30	AWRIRDSEAF
once	TRBV14	ASSQDGPYQETQY
.	TRBV9	ASSVEDLYEQY
few	TRBV7-9	ASSYGGDTEAF
once	TRBV5-1	ASSSDRDYEQY
.	TRBV28	ASSLFYRGGAGASYEQY
.	TRBV9	ASSTSGAQETQY
.	TRBV7-2	ASSLTGQGYEQY
.	TRBV4-3	ASSQDSRPSDWEWYEQY
.	TRBV9	ASSGTFLSGTDTQY
.	TRBV9	ASSELDNTDTQY
.	TRBV9	ASSVEGYNTEAF
.	TRBV5-1	ASSLAWGQEEGGEKLF
.	TRBV19	ASRLADTQY
.	TRBV2	ASSDGAGTVYEQY
.	TRBV5-4	ASSPGQSPTNYGYT
.	TRBV10-1	ASSGQRGHVLPYEQY
.	TRBV5-1	ASTSDGLNTEAF
.	TRBV30	AWSGQSTGELF
.	TRBV9	ASSPGQMNTEAF
once	TRBV5-6	ASSLPFTGFSYEQY
.	TRBV4-1	ASSQDSGLGNNEQF
.	TRBV23-1	ASTPPAPGQGYNEQF
.	TRBV9	ASSVGTGLYEQY
once	TRBV5-1	ASSPGGLAKYEQY
.	TRBV30	AWNSPSSSGETQY
.	TRBV6-5	ASSARAGPIY
many	TRBV12-5	ASGLEPNTEAF
.	TRBV9	ASSVVPGQGQDTQY
.	TRBV6-5	ASRTPLVGYGYT